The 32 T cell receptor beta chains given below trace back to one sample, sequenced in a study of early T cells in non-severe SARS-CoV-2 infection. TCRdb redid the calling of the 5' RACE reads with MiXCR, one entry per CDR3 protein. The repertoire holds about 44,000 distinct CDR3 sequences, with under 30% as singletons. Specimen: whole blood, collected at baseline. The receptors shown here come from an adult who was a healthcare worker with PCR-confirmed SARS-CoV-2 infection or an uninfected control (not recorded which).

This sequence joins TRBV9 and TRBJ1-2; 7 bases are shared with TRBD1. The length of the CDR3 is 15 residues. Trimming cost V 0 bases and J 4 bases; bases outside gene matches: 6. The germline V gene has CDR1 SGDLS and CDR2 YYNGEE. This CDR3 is CASSVAGDSAYGYTF. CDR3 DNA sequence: TGTGCCAGCAGCGTAGCCGGGGACAGCGCCTATGGCTACACCTTC.

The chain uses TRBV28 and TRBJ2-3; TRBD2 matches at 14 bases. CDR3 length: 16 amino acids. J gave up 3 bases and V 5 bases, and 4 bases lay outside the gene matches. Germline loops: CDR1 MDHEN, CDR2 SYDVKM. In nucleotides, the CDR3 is TGTGCCAGCAGTCTCGGGACTAGCGGGGGTACAGATACGCAGTATTTT. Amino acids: CASSLGTSGGTDTQYF.

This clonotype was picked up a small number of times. Here the CDR3 DNA reads TGCGCCAGCTCCGATCTGAAGGGGAACACTGAAGCTTTCTTT. Residues: CASSDLKGNTEAFF. The chain is built from TRBV4-3 and TRBJ1-1; D gene unclear. V was trimmed by 8 bases and J by 1 base, leaving 14 bases between them. Germline CDR1 is LGHNA and CDR2 is YSLEER. CDR3 size: 14 residues.

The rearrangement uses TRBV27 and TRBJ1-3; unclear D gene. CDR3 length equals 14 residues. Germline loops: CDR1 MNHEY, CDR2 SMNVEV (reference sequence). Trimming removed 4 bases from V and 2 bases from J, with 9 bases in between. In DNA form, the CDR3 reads TGTGCCAGCAGTTACTCGAGCACTGGAAACACCATATATTTT. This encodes CASSYSSTGNTIYF.

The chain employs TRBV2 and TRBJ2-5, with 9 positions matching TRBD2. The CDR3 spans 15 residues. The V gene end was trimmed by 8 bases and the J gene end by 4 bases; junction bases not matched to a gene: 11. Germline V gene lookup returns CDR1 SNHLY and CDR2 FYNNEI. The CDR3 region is CASSKGLAGLETQYF. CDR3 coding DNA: TGTGCCAGCTCCAAGGGGCTAGCGGGGCTAGAGACCCAGTACTTC.

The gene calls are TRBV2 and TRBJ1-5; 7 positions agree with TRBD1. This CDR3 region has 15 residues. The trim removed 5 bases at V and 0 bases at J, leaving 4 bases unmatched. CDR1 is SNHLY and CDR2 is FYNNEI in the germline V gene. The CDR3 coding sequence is TGTGCCAGCAGTTCCGGGACAGATAGCAATCAGCCCCAGCATTTT. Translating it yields CASSSGTDSNQPQHF. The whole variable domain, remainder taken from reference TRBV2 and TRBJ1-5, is EPEVTQTPSHQVTQMGQEVILRCVPISNHLYFYWYRQILGQKVEFLVSFYNNEISEKSEIFDDQFSVERPDGSNFTLKIRSTKLEDSAMYFCASSSGTDSNQPQHFGDGTRLSIL.

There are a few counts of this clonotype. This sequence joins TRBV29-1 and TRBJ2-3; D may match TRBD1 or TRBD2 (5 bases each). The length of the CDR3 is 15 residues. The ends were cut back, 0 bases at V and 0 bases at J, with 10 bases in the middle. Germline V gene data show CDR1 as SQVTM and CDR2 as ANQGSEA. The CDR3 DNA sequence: TGCAGCGTTGAAGATCCTGGGGACAGCACAGATACGCAGTATTTT. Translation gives CSVEDPGDSTDTQYF.

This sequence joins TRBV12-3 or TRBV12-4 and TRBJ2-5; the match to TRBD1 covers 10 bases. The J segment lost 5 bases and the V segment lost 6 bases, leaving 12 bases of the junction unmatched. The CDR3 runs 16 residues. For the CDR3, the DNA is TGTGCCAGCAGCCCCAGACAGGGGGCGCATCATGAGACCCAGTACTTC. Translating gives CASSPRQGAHHETQYF.

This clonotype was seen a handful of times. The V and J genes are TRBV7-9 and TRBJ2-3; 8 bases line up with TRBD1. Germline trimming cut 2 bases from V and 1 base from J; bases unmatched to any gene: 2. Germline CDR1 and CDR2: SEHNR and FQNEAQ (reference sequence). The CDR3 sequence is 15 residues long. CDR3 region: CASSLQGQGTDTQYF. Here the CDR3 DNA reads TGTGCCAGCAGCTTACAGGGACAGGGCACAGATACGCAGTATTTT.

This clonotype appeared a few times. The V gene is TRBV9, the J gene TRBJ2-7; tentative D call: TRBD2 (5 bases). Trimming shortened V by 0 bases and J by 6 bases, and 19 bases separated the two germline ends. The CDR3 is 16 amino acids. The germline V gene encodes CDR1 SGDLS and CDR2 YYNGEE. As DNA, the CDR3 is TGTGCCAGCAGCGTAGCCCCTCCTAGCCCCTCGGCCGAGCAGTACTTC. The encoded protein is CASSVAPPSPSAEQYF.

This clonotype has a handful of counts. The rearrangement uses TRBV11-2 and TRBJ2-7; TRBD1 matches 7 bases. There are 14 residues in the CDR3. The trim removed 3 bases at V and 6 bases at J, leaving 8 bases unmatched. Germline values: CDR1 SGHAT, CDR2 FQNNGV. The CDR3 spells CASSFPTGKGEQYF. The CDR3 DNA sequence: TGTGCCAGCAGCTTTCCGACAGGGAAGGGCGAGCAGTACTTC.

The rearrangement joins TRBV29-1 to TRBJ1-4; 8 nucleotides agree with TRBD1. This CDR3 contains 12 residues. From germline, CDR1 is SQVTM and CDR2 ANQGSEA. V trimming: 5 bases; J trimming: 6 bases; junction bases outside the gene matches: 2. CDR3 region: CSVQDRDEKLFF. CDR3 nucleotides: TGCAGCGTTCAGGACAGGGATGAAAAACTGTTTTTT.

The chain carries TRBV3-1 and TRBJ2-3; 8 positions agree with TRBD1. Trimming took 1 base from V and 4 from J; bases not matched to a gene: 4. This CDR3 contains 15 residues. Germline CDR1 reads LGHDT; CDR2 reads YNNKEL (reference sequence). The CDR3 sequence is CASSQVQGAADTQYF. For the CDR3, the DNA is TGTGCCAGCAGCCAAGTCCAGGGGGCCGCAGATACGCAGTATTTT.

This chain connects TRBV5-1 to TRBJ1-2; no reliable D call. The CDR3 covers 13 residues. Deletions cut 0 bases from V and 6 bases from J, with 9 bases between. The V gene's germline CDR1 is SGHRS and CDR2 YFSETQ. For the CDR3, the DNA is TGCGCCAGCAGCTTGGACAGTATTGATGGCTACACCTTC. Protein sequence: CASSLDSIDGYTF.

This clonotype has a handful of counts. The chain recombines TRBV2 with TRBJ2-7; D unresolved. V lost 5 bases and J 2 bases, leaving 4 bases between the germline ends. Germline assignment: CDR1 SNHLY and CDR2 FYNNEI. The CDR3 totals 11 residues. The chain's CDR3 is CASSITYEQYF. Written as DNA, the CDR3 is TGTGCCAGCAGTATTACCTACGAGCAGTACTTC.

CDR3 amino acids: CASSLVPGPSYNEQFF. CDR3 DNA sequence: TGTGCCAGCAGCTTGGTACCCGGGCCCTCCTACAATGAGCAGTTCTTC. The rearrangement uses TRBV5-5 and TRBJ2-1; no clear D gene. Germline V gene data show CDR1 as SGHKS and CDR2 as YYEKEE (reference sequence). The CDR3 totals 16 residues. Trimming shortened V by 0 bases and J by 0 bases, and 10 bases separated the two germline ends. The full variable domain, rest sourced from reference TRBV5-5 and TRBJ2-1, is DAGVTQSPTHLIKTRGQQVTLRCSPISGHKSVSWYQQVLGQGPQFIFQYYEKEERGRGNFPDRFSARQFPNYSSELNVNALLLGDSALYLCASSLVPGPSYNEQFFGPGTRLTVL.

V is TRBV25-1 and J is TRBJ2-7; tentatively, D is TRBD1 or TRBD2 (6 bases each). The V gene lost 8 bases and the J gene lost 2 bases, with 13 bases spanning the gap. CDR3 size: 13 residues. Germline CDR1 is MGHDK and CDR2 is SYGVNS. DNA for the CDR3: TGTGCCAGCCGCCCGGGGGACACCTACGAGCAGTACTTC. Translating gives CASRPGDTYEQYF.

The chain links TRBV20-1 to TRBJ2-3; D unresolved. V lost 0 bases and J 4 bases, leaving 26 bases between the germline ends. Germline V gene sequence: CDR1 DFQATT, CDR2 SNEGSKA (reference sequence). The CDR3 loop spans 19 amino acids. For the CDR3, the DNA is TGCAGTGCTAGAGACCCACCAACCCCCGCGTCGGCCCGACCAGATACGCAGTATTTT. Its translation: CSARDPPTPASARPDTQYF.

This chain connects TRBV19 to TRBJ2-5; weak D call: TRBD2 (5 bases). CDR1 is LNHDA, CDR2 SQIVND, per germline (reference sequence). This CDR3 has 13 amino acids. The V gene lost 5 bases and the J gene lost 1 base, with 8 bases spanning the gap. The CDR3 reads CASSYRGQETQYF. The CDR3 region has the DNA TGTGCCAGTAGTTATCGGGGCCAAGAGACCCAGTACTTC.

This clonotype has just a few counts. The CDR3 nucleotides are TGTGCCAGCAGTGACGGGACGAAGGCTTTCTTT. Residues: CASSDGTKAFF. The chain employs TRBV6-1 and TRBJ1-1; maybe TRBD1 (5 bases). V lost 3 bases and J lost 11, with 10 bases in between. In germline, CDR1 is MNHNS, CDR2 SASEGT. The CDR3 has 11 amino acids.

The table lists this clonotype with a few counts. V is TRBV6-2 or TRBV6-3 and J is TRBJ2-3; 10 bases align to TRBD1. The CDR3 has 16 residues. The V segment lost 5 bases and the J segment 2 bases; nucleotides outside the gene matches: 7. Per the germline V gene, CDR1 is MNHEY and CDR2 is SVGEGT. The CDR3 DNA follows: TGTGCCAGCAGTCTCCGGGACAGGGGACCCACAGATACGCAGTATTTT. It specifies CASSLRDRGPTDTQYF.

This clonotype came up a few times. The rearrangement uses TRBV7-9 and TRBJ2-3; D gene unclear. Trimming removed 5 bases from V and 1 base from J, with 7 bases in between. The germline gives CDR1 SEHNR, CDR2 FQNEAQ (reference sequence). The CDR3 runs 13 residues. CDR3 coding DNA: TGTGCCAGCAGCGGTGGGGGCACAGATACGCAGTATTTT. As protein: CASSGGGTDTQYF.

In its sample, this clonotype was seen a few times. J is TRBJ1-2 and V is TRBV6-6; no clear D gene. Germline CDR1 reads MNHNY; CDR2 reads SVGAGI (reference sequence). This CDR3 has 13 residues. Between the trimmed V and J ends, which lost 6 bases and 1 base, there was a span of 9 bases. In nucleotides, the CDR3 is TGTGCCAGCAGCATGACTATTAACTATGGCTACACCTTC. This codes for CASSMTINYGYTF.

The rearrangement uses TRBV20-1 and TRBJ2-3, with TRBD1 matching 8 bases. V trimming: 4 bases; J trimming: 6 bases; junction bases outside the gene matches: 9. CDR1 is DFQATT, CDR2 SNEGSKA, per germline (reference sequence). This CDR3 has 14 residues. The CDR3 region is CSANLGQGGDTQYF. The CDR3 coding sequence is TGCAGTGCTAACCTCGGACAGGGTGGGGATACGCAGTATTTT.

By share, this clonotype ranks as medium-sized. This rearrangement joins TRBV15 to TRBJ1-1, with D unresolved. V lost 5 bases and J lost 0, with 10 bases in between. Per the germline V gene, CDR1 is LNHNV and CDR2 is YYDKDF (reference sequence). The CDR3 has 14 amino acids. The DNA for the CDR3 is TGTGCCACCAGCCGGAGTCTTATGAACACTGAAGCTTTCTTT. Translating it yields CATSRSLMNTEAFF.

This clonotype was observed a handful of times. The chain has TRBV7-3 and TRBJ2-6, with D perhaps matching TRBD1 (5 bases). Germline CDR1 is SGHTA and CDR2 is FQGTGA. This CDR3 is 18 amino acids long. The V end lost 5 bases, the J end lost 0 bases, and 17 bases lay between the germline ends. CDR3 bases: TGTGCCAGCAGCGCAGCCCGGGCAGGGTCCTCTGGGGCCAACGTCCTGACTTTC. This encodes CASSAARAGSSGANVLTF.

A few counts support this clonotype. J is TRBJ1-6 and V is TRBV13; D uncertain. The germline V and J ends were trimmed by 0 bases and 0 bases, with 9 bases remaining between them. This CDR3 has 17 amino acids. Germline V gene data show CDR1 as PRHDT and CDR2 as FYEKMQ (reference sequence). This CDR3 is CASSLGEMSSYNSPLHF. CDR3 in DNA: TGTGCCAGCAGCTTAGGAGAGATGAGCTCCTATAATTCACCCCTCCACTTT.

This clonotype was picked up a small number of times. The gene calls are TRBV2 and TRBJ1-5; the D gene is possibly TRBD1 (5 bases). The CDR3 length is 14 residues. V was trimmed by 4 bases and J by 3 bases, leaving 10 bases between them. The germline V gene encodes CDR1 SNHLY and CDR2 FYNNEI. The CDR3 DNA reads TGTGCCAGCAGTGTGGGCAGGGACAATCAGCCCCAGCATTTT. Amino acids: CASSVGRDNQPQHF.

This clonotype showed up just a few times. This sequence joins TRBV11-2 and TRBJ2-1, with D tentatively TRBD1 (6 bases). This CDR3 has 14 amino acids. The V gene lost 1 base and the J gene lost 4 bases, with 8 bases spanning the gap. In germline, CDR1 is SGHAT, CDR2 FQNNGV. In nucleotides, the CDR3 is TGTGCCAGCAGCTTAGGGACAGTTTACAATGAGCAGTTCTTC. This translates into CASSLGTVYNEQFF.

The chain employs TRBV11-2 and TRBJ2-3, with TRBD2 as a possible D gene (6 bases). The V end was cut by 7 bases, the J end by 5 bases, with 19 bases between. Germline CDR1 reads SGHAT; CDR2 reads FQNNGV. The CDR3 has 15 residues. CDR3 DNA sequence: TGTGCCAGCACCCCTCCCCCGGGGGTGGTAGATACGCAGTATTTT. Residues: CASTPPPGVVDTQYF.

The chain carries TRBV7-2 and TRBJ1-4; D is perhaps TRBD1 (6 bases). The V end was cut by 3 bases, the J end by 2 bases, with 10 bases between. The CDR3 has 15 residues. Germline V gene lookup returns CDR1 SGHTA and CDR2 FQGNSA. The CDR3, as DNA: TGTGCCAGCAGCTTTACAGGGAGGACTAATGAAAAACTGTTTTTT. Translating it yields CASSFTGRTNEKLFF.

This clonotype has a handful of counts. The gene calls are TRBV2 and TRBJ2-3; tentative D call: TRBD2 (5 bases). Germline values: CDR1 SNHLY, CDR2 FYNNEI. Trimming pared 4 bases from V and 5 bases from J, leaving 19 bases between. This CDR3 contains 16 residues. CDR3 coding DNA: TGTGCCAGCAGTGGGTGGGAGAAGAAAAACGGAGATACGCAGTATTTT. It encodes CASSGWEKKNGDTQYF.